Listed here is a single T cell receptor (beta chain). When sampled, the donors appeared nominally healthy, though they likely had unrecorded immune exposures. This sample is part of a study of cytomegalovirus exposure and HLA in healthy donors. PCR used 60 Vbeta primers and 13 Jbeta primers. Generated by immunoSEQ multiplex PCR, the TCRdb table keeps only in-frame clones and is missing some. The sample contains 95,000 to 150,000 clones, around four fifths of which appear only once. CDR1 is SGHKS, CDR2 YYEKEE, per germline (reference sequence). Trimming cost V 1 base and J 0 bases, with 4 bases left between them. The CDR3 consists of 14 residues.

This chain joins TRBV5-5 and TRBJ2-2; D not certain. The source material was PBMCs. This TCR was sampled from a man younger than 35 in good health and CMV-seropositive. The CDR3 region has the DNA TGTGCCAGCAGCTTGAGCGCGAACACCGGGGAGCTGTTTTTT. Protein sequence: CASSLSANTGELFF.